Listed here are 25 T cell receptor beta chains from one sample, sequenced in a study of CD8 T cells in Susac syndrome. After extraction with the RNeasy kit, about 0.45 to 1 ug of the RNA was reverse transcribed using random hexamers. TCRdb itself ran the immunoSEQ multiplex PCR reads through MiXCR, one entry per CDR3 protein. In the table there are tens of thousands of distinct CDR3 sequences, 85% to 95% of which are singletons. The specimen sequenced was CD8+ T cells from PBMCs. These receptor sequences come from a human donor with Susac syndrome.

This clonotype was picked up a small number of times. The chain employs TRBV9 and TRBJ2-1; perhaps TRBD2 as D (5 bases). The CDR3 totals 17 residues. The germline V gene has CDR1 SGDLS and CDR2 YYNGEE. The germline V and J ends were trimmed by 0 bases and 1 base, with 14 bases remaining between them. The CDR3 DNA is TGTGCCAGCAGCGTAGAGCCCCAGGAGGTTTCCTACAATGAGCAGTTCTTC. Translated: CASSVEPQEVSYNEQFF.

The V gene is TRBV19, the J gene TRBJ2-2, with TRBD2 matching 8 bases. Germline lookup yields CDR1 LNHDA and CDR2 SQIVND (reference sequence). The CDR3 loop spans 16 amino acids. Trimming at V came to 3 bases and at J to 4 bases, leaving 7 bases not matched to a gene. The CDR3 loop is CASSMASGSLTGELFF. The CDR3 nucleotides are TGTGCCAGTAGTATGGCGAGCGGGAGCCTCACCGGGGAGCTGTTTTTT.

The chain has TRBV19 and TRBJ2-7, with 9 bases fitting TRBD2. J gave up 1 base and V 8 bases, and 6 bases lay outside the gene matches. The CDR3 is made up of 14 amino acids. Germline V CDR1 and CDR2: LNHDA, SQIVND (reference sequence). The CDR3 DNA reads as TGTGCCAGTGCCCCTGCGGGAGGGTCCTACGAGCAGTACTTC. Translating gives CASAPAGGSYEQYF.

The chain is built from TRBV12-3 or TRBV12-4 and TRBJ1-5, with a weak D call TRBD1 (6 bases). V was trimmed by 1 base and J by 7 bases, leaving 32 bases between them. The CDR3 loop spans 21 amino acids. CDR3 nucleotide sequence: TGTGCCAGCAGTTTAGTAGGCGGCGGCAGGGCTGGGGGGGGCCCCAAGCAGCCCCAGCATTTT. Protein product: CASSLVGGGRAGGGPKQPQHF.

The chain employs TRBV20-1 and TRBJ2-1; no clear D gene. Germline V CDR1 and CDR2: DFQATT, SNEGSKA (reference sequence). V gave up 1 base and J gave up 1 base, with 2 bases separating them. This CDR3 has 12 amino acids. The DNA of the CDR3 is TGCAGTGCTAGAGGGTCCTACAATGAGCAGTTCTTC. This encodes CSARGSYNEQFF.

The V and J genes are TRBV19 and TRBJ2-3; a weak D match, TRBD1 (6 bases). The CDR3 totals 15 residues. Deletions cut 4 bases from V and 0 bases from J, with 11 bases between. Germline-derived CDR1 and CDR2 are LNHDA and SQIVND (reference sequence). The DNA for the CDR3 is TGTGCCAGTAGTAAAGGGACAACTAGCACAGATACGCAGTATTTT. It translates to CASSKGTTSTDTQYF. The full variable domain, rest sourced from reference TRBV19 and TRBJ2-3, is DGGITQSPKYLFRKEGQNVTLSCEQNLNHDAMYWYRQDPGQGLRLIYYSQIVNDFQKGDIAEGYSVSREKKESFPLTVTSAQKNPTAFYLCASSKGTTSTDTQYFGPGTRLTVL.

The V call is TRBV6-1, the J call TRBJ1-2, with 8 bases aligning to TRBD1. The germline V gene has CDR1 MNHNS and CDR2 SASEGT. The CDR3 extends over 16 amino acids. V lost 7 bases and J lost 5; bases outside the gene matches: 15. The CDR3 region has the DNA TGTGCCAGCATCCCAGGGGGCCCCCATCGGGCTTATGGCTACACCTTC. Translation: CASIPGGPHRAYGYTF.

The chain links TRBV7-2 to TRBJ2-1; D uncertain. This CDR3 has 12 residues. Trimming shortened V by 4 bases and J by 7 bases, and 8 bases separated the two germline ends. The germline V gene encodes CDR1 SGHTA and CDR2 FQGNSA. The CDR3 sequence is CASSWERNEQFF. The CDR3 DNA reads TGTGCCAGCAGCTGGGAAAGGAATGAGCAGTTCTTC.

V is TRBV19 and J is TRBJ1-5; the match to TRBD1 covers 10 bases. The trim removed 7 bases at V and 6 bases at J, leaving 3 bases unmatched. CDR1 is LNHDA and CDR2 is SQIVND in the germline V gene (reference sequence). The CDR3 extends over 13 amino acids. CDR3 DNA sequence: TGTGCCAGTACCCGGGACAGGGGTCAGCCCCAGCATTTT. It translates to CASTRDRGQPQHF.

This chain joins TRBV9 and TRBJ2-7, with D perhaps given as TRBD1 or TRBD2 (5 bases each). This CDR3 contains 14 residues. From germline, CDR1 is SGDLS and CDR2 YYNGEE. V was cut by 0 bases and J by 3 bases, with 10 bases left in between. The CDR3 protein is CASSVGGNNYEQYF. CDR3 sequence (DNA): TGTGCCAGCAGCGTAGGGGGGAATAACTACGAGCAGTACTTC.

The chain couples TRBV27 to TRBJ2-7; D assignment may be TRBD1 or TRBD2 (5 bases each). The V end lost 2 bases, the J end lost 3 bases, and 11 bases lay between the germline ends. CDR3 size: 14 residues. Germline lookup yields CDR1 MNHEY and CDR2 SMNVEV (reference sequence). The CDR3 protein is CASSLDGAHYEQYF. For the CDR3, the DNA is TGTGCCAGCAGTTTAGACGGGGCCCACTACGAGCAGTACTTC.

The chain uses TRBV13 and TRBJ2-1, with D possibly matching TRBD1 (7 bases). The length of the CDR3 is 17 residues. Germline-derived CDR1 and CDR2 are PRHDT and FYEKMQ (reference sequence). Trimming stripped 5 bases from V and 0 bases from J, with 17 bases between. Here the CDR3 DNA reads TGTGCCAGCAGCCCCCAGGGGGACTCGAGCTCCTACAATGAGCAGTTCTTC. Its translation: CASSPQGDSSSYNEQFF.

The chain recombines TRBV27 with TRBJ2-7; D unresolved. The CDR3 consists of 16 residues. V lost 2 bases, J lost 0 bases, and 14 bases lay in between. Per the germline V gene, CDR1 is MNHEY and CDR2 is SMNVEV (reference sequence). CDR3 loop: CASSLIAGVSSYEQYF. The CDR3 nucleotides are TGTGCCAGCAGTTTAATCGCTGGGGTGAGCTCCTACGAGCAGTACTTC.

Only one count was recorded for this clonotype. The rearrangement links TRBV20-1 to TRBJ1-1; 8 bases line up with TRBD1. Unmatched junction bases numbered 5, after V lost 5 bases and J lost 3 bases. The germline V gene encodes CDR1 DFQATT and CDR2 SNEGSKA (reference sequence). The CDR3 extends over 13 amino acids. In nucleotides, the CDR3 is TGCAGTGCTCCGGACAGGGTTCACACTGAAGCTTTCTTT. The encoded protein is CSAPDRVHTEAFF.

The chain couples TRBV19 to TRBJ1-1; D is undetermined. CDR3 length: 15 amino acids. From germline, CDR1 is LNHDA and CDR2 SQIVND (reference sequence). V gave up 3 bases and J gave up 0 bases, with 11 bases separating them. This CDR3 reads CASSISGSMNTEAFF. As DNA, the CDR3 is TGTGCCAGTAGTATTTCGGGCAGTATGAACACTGAAGCTTTCTTT. The whole variable domain, remainder taken from reference TRBV19 and TRBJ1-1, is DGGITQSPKYLFRKEGQNVTLSCEQNLNHDAMYWYRQDPGQGLRLIYYSQIVNDFQKGDIAEGYSVSREKKESFPLTVTSAQKNPTAFYLCASSISGSMNTEAFFGQGTRLTVV.

V is TRBV28 and J is TRBJ2-7, with D uncertain. The CDR3 contains 13 residues. Germline V CDR1 and CDR2: MDHEN, SYDVKM. V dropped 6 bases and J dropped 2 bases, with 11 bases sitting between them. For the CDR3, the DNA is TGTGCCAGCAGCCTGATCCTGACCTACGAGCAGTACTTC. Its translation is CASSLILTYEQYF.

The chain employs TRBV3-1 and TRBJ2-3, with 9 bases fitting TRBD2. The CDR3 runs 18 residues. Germline V gene data show CDR1 as LGHDT and CDR2 as YNNKEL (reference sequence). Trimming at V came to 5 bases and at J to 0 bases, leaving 12 bases not matched to a gene. CDR3 bases: TGTGCCAGCAGCTACACCCCCCTGACTAGCGGAAGCACAGATACGCAGTATTTT. It is translated as CASSYTPLTSGSTDTQYF.

The rearrangement links TRBV6-5 to TRBJ1-5, with no clear D. Germline CDR1 MNHEY, CDR2 SVGAGI. V gave up 0 bases and J gave up 3 bases, with 6 bases separating them. The CDR3 spans 14 residues. This CDR3 is CASSYSGYNQPQHF. CDR3 nucleotides: TGTGCCAGCAGTTACTCGGGATACAATCAGCCCCAGCATTTT.

The V gene is TRBV28, the J gene TRBJ2-1; the match to TRBD2 covers 7 bases. CDR1 is MDHEN, CDR2 SYDVKM, per germline. The CDR3 contains 17 residues. The V segment lost 7 bases and the J segment 0 bases; nucleotides outside the gene matches: 12. Here the CDR3 DNA reads TGTGCCAGCACCCCAAGTGGTGGCGGGAGCTCCTACAATGAGCAGTTCTTC. Protein: CASTPSGGGSSYNEQFF.

The CDR3 bases are TGCAGCGTTGAACTAGCGGGATTAGGCGAGCAGTACTTC. Protein: CSVELAGLGEQYF. The chain carries TRBV29-1 and TRBJ2-7, with 9 bases aligning to TRBD2. Germline V CDR1 and CDR2: SQVTM, ANQGSEA. This CDR3 is built from 13 residues. The trim removed 2 bases at V and 6 bases at J, leaving 5 bases unmatched.

The chain carries TRBV29-1 and TRBJ2-7; TRBD1 agrees at 7 bases. Losses at the gene ends were 5 bases for V and 2 bases for J; bases not matched to a gene: 6. Germline lookup yields CDR1 SQVTM and CDR2 ANQGSEA. The CDR3 runs to 13 residues. The CDR3 spells CSVTGTATYEQYF. In nucleotides, the CDR3 is TGCAGCGTTACTGGGACAGCAACCTACGAGCAGTACTTC.

The chain couples TRBV14 to TRBJ2-7; TRBD2 matches at 9 bases. The germline V gene encodes CDR1 SGHDN and CDR2 FVKESK. The CDR3 is made up of 15 amino acids. The V and J ends lost 2 bases and 7 bases, in that order; junction bases with no gene match: 9. This CDR3 reads CASSQSPSGIEEQYF. The CDR3 coding sequence is TGTGCCAGCAGCCAATCACCTAGCGGGATTGAGGAGCAGTACTTC.

The gene calls are TRBV12-3 or TRBV12-4 and TRBJ2-1, with 9 bases aligning to TRBD2. The CDR3 is 16 residues long. V gave up 3 bases and J gave up 0 bases; unmatched junction bases: 3. The CDR3 sequence: CASSLAGGISYNEQFF. The CDR3, as DNA: TGTGCCAGCAGTTTGGCGGGAGGGATCTCCTACAATGAGCAGTTCTTC.

This sequence joins TRBV12-3 or TRBV12-4 and TRBJ2-1; weak D call: TRBD2 (6 bases). The CDR3 sequence is 16 residues long. Trimming removed 3 bases at V and 5 bases at J, with 17 bases between. CDR3 bases: TGTGCCAGCAGTTTGCGGGGAGGCAGGAACCACAATGAGCAGTTCTTC. Translation gives CASSLRGGRNHNEQFF.

This sequence joins TRBV3-1 and TRBJ2-3; 13 nucleotides agree with TRBD2. CDR1 and CDR2 from the germline V gene are LGHDT and YNNKEL (reference sequence). V lost 6 bases and J lost 4; bases outside the gene matches: 4. CDR3 length: 15 residues. The CDR3 loop is CASRPGTSGADTQYF. CDR3 sequence (DNA): TGTGCCAGCAGACCCGGGACTAGCGGGGCAGATACGCAGTATTTT.